This paragraph covers one TCR beta chain sequence. Amplification of TCR beta CDR3 regions used RNA transcripts. After a first-round RT-PCR with HTBI primers, a second-round multiplex PCR was run. Via MiXCR, TCRdb re-called the multiplex PCR reads, giving one row per CDR3 protein. Among about 400,000 distinct CDR3 sequences listed, 20% to 25% were seen once. This specimen belongs to a study of Graves' ophthalmopathy and Graves' hyperthyroidism. Aged 18 to 65, the patients with hyperthyroidism had under 2 months' duration and were newly diagnosed. Other autoimmune diseases, uncontrolled infections, pregnancy or lactation excluded patients from enrollment. V trimming: 2 bases; J trimming: 0 bases; junction bases outside the gene matches: 6. The CDR3 runs to 16 residues. Germline-derived CDR1 and CDR2 are SGHAT and FQNNGV.

Sequenced: peripheral blood. The receptor was derived from a woman aged 18-30 years with stable Graves' hyperthyroidism. The chain employs TRBV11-2 and TRBJ2-7, with 8 bases that match TRBD2. The CDR3 sequence: CASSLRTSGSSYEQYF. The CDR3 coding sequence is TGTGCCAGCAGCTTACGAACTAGCGGAAGCTCCTACGAGCAGTACTTC.